This T cell receptor beta chain is from a study of CD4 and CD8 cells across lung adenocarcinoma regions. In TCRdb, the PCR reads were re-called with MiXCR into one record per CDR3 protein. This table has about 3,300 distinct CDR3 sequences, 60% to 80% appearing once. This clonotype appeared once. The patients had localized lung adenocarcinoma, a non-small cell subtype. The CDR3 has 11 residues. CDR1 and CDR2 (germline): MNHEY, SVGAGI. Trimming pared 2 bases from V and 13 bases from J, leaving 9 bases between. This sequence originates from a female donor with lung adenocarcinoma. The CD4 and CD8 labels of this study may be unreliable. The chain couples TRBV6-5 to TRBJ2-1; TRBD1 or TRBD2 may be the D gene (5 bases each). Sequenced: CD8+ T cells from the margin of a lung tumor. CDR3 sequence: CASSYVGTQFF. The CDR3 coding sequence is TGTGCCAGCAGTTACGTAGGGACCCAGTTCTTC.